The 4 T cell receptor beta chains presented below share a single source sample, sequenced in a study of T cells in Graves' hyperthyroidism and ophthalmopathy. There were TCR beta CDR3 regions amplified from RNA transcripts. The HTBI primer set was used in a first-round RT-PCR of the TCR CDR3. Via MiXCR, TCRdb re-called the multiplex PCR reads, giving one row per CDR3 protein. The sample shows over 150,000 distinct CDR3 sequences, 17% of them seen only once. The sequenced sample was blood. The receptors come from a woman in her forties or fifties with Graves' hyperthyroidism.

Ten or more counts support this clonotype. The rearrangement joins TRBV11-1 to TRBJ2-1; 8 nucleotides line up with TRBD2. Germline CDR1 is SGHAT and CDR2 is FQDESV (reference sequence). The CDR3 has 14 amino acids. After removal of 3 bases from V and 11 bases from J, the junction contained 9 bases not matched to a gene. The CDR3 sequence: CASSFERGNRKQFF. CDR3 nucleotide sequence: TGTGCCAGCAGCTTCGAGCGGGGGAACCGCAAGCAGTTCTTC.

This clonotype was seen a few times. The V and J genes are TRBV10-3 and TRBJ2-7, with 7 bases matching TRBD2. V dropped 6 bases and J dropped 2; count of bases not matched to a gene: 16. Germline V gene sequence: CDR1 ENHRY, CDR2 SYGVKD. The CDR3 is 17 residues long. The CDR3 nucleotides read TGTGCCATCAGCTCCAAGACGATTAGCGGGTCAGCCTACGAGCAGTACTTC. As protein: CAISSKTISGSAYEQYF.

V is TRBV6-1 and J is TRBJ2-4, with unresolved D. Per the germline V gene, CDR1 is MNHNS and CDR2 is SASEGT. This CDR3 contains 14 residues. Deletions cut 6 bases from V and 15 bases from J, with 24 bases between. CDR3 sequence (DNA): TGTGCCAGCAGCCCCGGGCCTCTCGTTGGGGTGAGGTACTTC. It is translated as CASSPGPLVGVRYF.

This clonotype was picked up many times. V and J are TRBV2 and TRBJ2-5; D may be TRBD1 or TRBD2 (5 bases each). V dropped 7 bases and J dropped 5 bases, with 14 bases sitting between them. CDR3 length equals 13 residues. Germline loops: CDR1 SNHLY, CDR2 FYNNEI. The CDR3 region is CASTRGRGETQYF. The CDR3 DNA reads TGTGCCAGCACACGGGGACGTGGGGAGACCCAGTACTTC. The variable domain in full, with the rest retrieved from reference TRBV2 and TRBJ2-5, is EPEVTQTPSHQVTQMGQEVILRCVPISNHLYFYWYRQILGQKVEFLVSFYNNEISEKSEIFDDQFSVERPDGSNFTLKIRSTKLEDSAMYFCASTRGRGETQYFGPGTRLLVL.